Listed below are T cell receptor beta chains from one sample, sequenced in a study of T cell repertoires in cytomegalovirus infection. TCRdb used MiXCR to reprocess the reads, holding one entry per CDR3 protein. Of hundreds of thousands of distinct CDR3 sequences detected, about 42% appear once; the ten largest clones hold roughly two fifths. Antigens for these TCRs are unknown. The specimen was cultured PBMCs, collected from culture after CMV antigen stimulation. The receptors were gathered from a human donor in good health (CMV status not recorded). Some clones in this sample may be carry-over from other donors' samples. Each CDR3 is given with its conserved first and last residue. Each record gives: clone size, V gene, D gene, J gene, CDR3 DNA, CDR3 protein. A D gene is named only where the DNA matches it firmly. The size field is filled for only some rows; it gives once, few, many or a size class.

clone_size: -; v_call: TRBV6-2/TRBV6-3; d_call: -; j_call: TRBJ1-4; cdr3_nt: TGTGCCAGCAGTCGCGACATTGCCCTTTCTTCGAGTGAAAAACTGTTTTTT; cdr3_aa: CASSRDIALSSSEKLFF
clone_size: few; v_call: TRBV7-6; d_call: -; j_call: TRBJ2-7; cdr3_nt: TGTGCCAGCAGCTTAGTCCCCCGGACAGCAACCTCCTACGAGCAGTACTTC; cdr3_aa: CASSLVPRTATSYEQYF
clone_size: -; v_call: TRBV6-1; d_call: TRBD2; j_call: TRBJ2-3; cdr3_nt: TGTGCCAGCAGGGGGACTAGCGGGGGACCAGATACGCAGTATTTT; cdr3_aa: CASRGTSGGPDTQYF
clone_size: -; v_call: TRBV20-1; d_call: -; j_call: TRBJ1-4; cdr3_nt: TGCAGTGCCCGGCGGGGGGGTCGGGAAAAACTGTTTTTT; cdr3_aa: CSARRGGREKLFF
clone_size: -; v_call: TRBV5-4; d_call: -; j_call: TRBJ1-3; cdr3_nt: TGTGCCAGCAGCTCTCAACAGGGTAGTGGAAACACCATATATTTT; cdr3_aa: CASSSQQGSGNTIYF
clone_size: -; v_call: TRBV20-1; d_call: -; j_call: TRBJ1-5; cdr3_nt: TGCAGTGCCGCGGGCAGCGAACAGCCCCAGCATTTT; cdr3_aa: CSAAGSEQPQHF
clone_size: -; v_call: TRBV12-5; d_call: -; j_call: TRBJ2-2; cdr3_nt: TGTGCTAGTGCCCCTTTCGGGGGAGCAACCGGGGAGCTGTTTTTT; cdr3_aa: CASAPFGGATGELFF
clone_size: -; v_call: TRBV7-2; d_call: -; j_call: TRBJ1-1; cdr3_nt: TGTGCCAGCAGCCCGCAGACAGGTATGAACACTGAAGCTTTCTTT; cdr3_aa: CASSPQTGMNTEAFF
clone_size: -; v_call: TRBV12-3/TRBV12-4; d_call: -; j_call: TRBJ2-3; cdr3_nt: TGTGCCAGCAGCGGAGGGCACGGGGACCCAAACACAGATACGCAGTATTTT; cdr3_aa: CASSGGHGDPNTDTQYF
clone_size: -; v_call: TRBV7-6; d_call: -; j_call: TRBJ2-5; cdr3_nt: TGTGCCAGCAGCAAAGGGGGCGGGGAAGAGACCCAGTACTTC; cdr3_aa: CASSKGGGEETQYF
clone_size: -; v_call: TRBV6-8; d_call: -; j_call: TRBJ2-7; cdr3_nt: TGTGCCAGCAGCGCGGACAGAATCCGGCAGTACTTC; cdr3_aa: CASSADRIRQYF
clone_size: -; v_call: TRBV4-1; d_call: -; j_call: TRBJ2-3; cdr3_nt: TGCGCCAGCAGCCAGGGTGTACATCTCACAGATACGCAGTATTTT; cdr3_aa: CASSQGVHLTDTQYF
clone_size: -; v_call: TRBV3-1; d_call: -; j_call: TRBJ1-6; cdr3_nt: TGTGCCAGCAGCCAAGCCGGCGCAGTGGGTAATTCACCCCTCCACTTT; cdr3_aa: CASSQAGAVGNSPLHF
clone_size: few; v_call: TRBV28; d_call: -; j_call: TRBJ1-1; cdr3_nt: TGTGCCAGCAGCATAGGGAGGGTAGGGGGCACTGAAGCTTTCTTT; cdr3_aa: CASSIGRVGGTEAFF
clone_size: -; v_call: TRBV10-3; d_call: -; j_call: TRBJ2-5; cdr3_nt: TGTGCCATCAGTGAGACCCAACAGGGGAGGGGAGAGACCCAGTACTTC; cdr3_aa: CAISETQQGRGETQYF
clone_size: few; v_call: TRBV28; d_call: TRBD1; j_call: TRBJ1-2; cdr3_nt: TGTGCCAGCAGTTTACCCGCGGGACAGGCATATGGCTACACCTTC; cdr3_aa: CASSLPAGQAYGYTF
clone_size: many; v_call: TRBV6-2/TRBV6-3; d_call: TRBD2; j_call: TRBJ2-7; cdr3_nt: TGTGCCAGCAGACGGACTAGCGGCTCCTACGAGCAGTACTTC; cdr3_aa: CASRRTSGSYEQYF